These T cell receptor beta chains were read from a single sample in a study of blood T cell repertoires in COVID-19. The protocol was immunoSEQ multiplex PCR, while the TCRdb copy is restricted to in-frame clones and leaves out a portion. The repertoire holds approximately 300,000 clones, with around 87% as singletons. Sequenced sample: peripheral blood. The origin of the receptors is a man aged 50 or older with active or convalescent COVID-19. The CDR3 runs from the conserved cysteine through the conserved F or W. The D gene is left open where the match is weak. Clone size is not always given. Where it is, it says once, few, many or a class for expanded clones.

D	V	J	size	CDR3	DNA
.	TRBV12-5	TRBJ1-1	once	CASAGQLNTEAFF	TGTGCTAGTGCCGGACAGCTGAACACTGAAGCTTTCTTT
.	TRBV7-2	TRBJ1-5	.	CASSLVGGQPQHF	TGTGCCAGCAGCTTAGTCGGGGGTCAGCCCCAGCATTTT
TRBD1	TRBV19	TRBJ2-3	.	CASRDRGYTSTDTQYF	TGTGCCAGTAGGGACAGGGGTTACACAAGCACAGATACGCAGTATTTT
.	TRBV6-5	TRBJ2-1	.	CASSYLGLGNEQFF	TGTGCCAGCAGTTACCTGGGACTCGGGAATGAGCAGTTCTTC
.	TRBV6-2/TRBV6-3	TRBJ1-4	.	CASSYRRTTATNEKLFF	TGTGCCAGCAGTTACCGCCGGACGACAGCAACTAATGAAAAACTGTTTTTT
.	TRBV29-1	TRBJ2-3	.	CSVDVRVADTQYF	TGCAGCGTTGACGTCCGGGTGGCAGATACGCAGTATTTT
.	TRBV5-6	TRBJ1-3	.	CASSLGAQPGNTIYF	TGTGCCAGCAGCTTGGGGGCTCAACCTGGAAACACCATATATTTT
TRBD1	TRBV7-2	TRBJ2-2	once	CASSPPGQGGRELFF	TGTGCCAGCAGCCCTCCGGGACAGGGGGGCCGGGAGCTGTTTTTT
.	TRBV7-2	TRBJ1-1	.	CASSTQGFMNTEAFF	TGTGCCAGCAGCACCCAGGGCTTCATGAACACTGAAGCTTTCTTT
.	TRBV7-8	TRBJ2-5	.	CASSLAKARAGTQYF	TGTGCCAGCAGCTTAGCGAAGGCCAGGGCCGGGACCCAGTACTTC
TRBD1	TRBV5-4	TRBJ2-2	once	CASSPRQGKNTGELFF	TGTGCCAGCAGTCCTCGACAGGGGAAGAACACCGGGGAGCTGTTTTTT
.	TRBV7-9	TRBJ1-3	.	CASSLGRDSGNTIYF	TGTGCCAGCAGCTTAGGACGGGATTCTGGAAACACCATATATTTT
TRBD2	TRBV18	TRBJ2-7	.	CASSPYASGRVHEQYF	TGTGCCAGCTCACCGTACGCTAGCGGGAGGGTCCACGAGCAGTACTTC
.	TRBV5-4	TRBJ2-2	.	CASSIGRGLDTGELFF	TGTGCCAGCAGCATTGGGAGGGGGTTAGACACCGGGGAGCTGTTTTTT
TRBD2	TRBV7-9	TRBJ2-1	.	CASSLLAGGQDEQFF	TGTGCCAGCAGCTTGCTAGCGGGGGGGCAGGATGAGCAGTTCTTC
.	TRBV28	TRBJ1-4	.	CASSTRLGGEKLFF	TGTGCCAGCAGTACCCGGCTAGGTGGAGAAAAACTGTTTTTT
.	TRBV6-5	TRBJ1-5	.	CASSQDSPGNQPQHF	TGTGCCAGCAGCCAGGACAGTCCGGGCAATCAGCCCCAGCATTTT
TRBD2	TRBV10-3	TRBJ2-7	.	CAISESRAGGTYEQYF	TGTGCCATCAGTGAGTCTAGAGCGGGGGGTACCTACGAGCAGTACTTC
TRBD2	TRBV12-5	TRBJ2-4	.	CASGSSSGGNIQYF	TGTGCTAGTGGTTCATCTAGCGGGGGAAACATTCAGTACTTC
.	TRBV18	TRBJ2-2	.	CASSQQATNTGELFF	TGTGCCAGCTCACAACAGGCCACGAACACCGGGGAGCTGTTTTTT
.	TRBV6-5	TRBJ1-6	.	CASILGGSYNSPLHF	TGTGCCAGCATTCTAGGGGGCTCCTATAATTCACCCCTCCACTTT
.	TRBV6-1	TRBJ1-3	.	CASSETGTTGNTIYF	TGTGCCAGCAGTGAAACCGGGACTACTGGAAACACCATATATTTT
.	TRBV19	TRBJ1-1	.	CASSREQGRGTEAFF	TGTGCCAGTAGTAGAGAACAGGGCAGGGGCACTGAAGCTTTCTTT
.	TRBV6-5	TRBJ1-6	.	CASSYSQTGPNSPLHF	TGTGCCAGCAGTTACTCCCAGACAGGTCCTAATTCACCCCTCCACTTT
.	TRBV18	TRBJ2-7	.	CASLDSSSYEQYF	TGTGCCAGCTTGGACAGTAGCTCCTACGAGCAGTACTTC
TRBD1	TRBV7-6	TRBJ2-3	.	CASSTGQGTDTQYF	TGTGCCAGCAGCACGGGACAGGGCACAGATACGCAGTATTTT
.	TRBV27	TRBJ1-3	.	CASSRGSSGNTIYF	TGTGCCAGCAGTCGGGGGAGCTCTGGAAACACCATATATTTT
.	TRBV28	TRBJ2-7	.	CASSPPERTAAYEQYF	TGTGCCAGCAGCCCACCGGAGCGGACAGCCGCCTACGAGCAGTACTTC
TRBD1	TRBV6-5	TRBJ2-3	.	CASSEPGQGDTQYF	TGTGCCAGCAGCGAGCCGGGACAGGGTGATACGCAGTATTTT
.	TRBV2	TRBJ2-1	.	CASNLGSVYNEQFF	TGTGCCAGCAACCTCGGGTCAGTATACAATGAGCAGTTCTTC
.	TRBV5-1	TRBJ2-3	.	CASSKEQGSSADTQYF	TGCGCCAGCAGCAAGGAACAGGGTAGTAGCGCAGATACGCAGTATTTT
TRBD1	TRBV7-9	TRBJ2-5	.	CASSKRGGLGETQYF	TGTGCCAGCAGCAAGCGAGGGGGCCTTGGGGAGACCCAGTACTTC
TRBD2	TRBV6-5	TRBJ2-7	.	CASGTSGYEQYF	TGTGCCAGCGGGACTAGCGGATACGAGCAGTACTTC
.	TRBV7-6	TRBJ2-1	.	CASSLQGTPYNEQFF	TGTGCCAGCAGCCTACAGGGTACTCCCTACAATGAGCAGTTCTTC
.	TRBV11-2	TRBJ2-1	.	CASNTDSTDFHEQFF	TGTGCCAGCAACACGGACAGCACCGACTTCCATGAGCAGTTCTTC
.	TRBV28	TRBJ2-3	.	CASSNHGIRTDTQYF	TGTGCCAGCAGTAATCACGGTATTCGGACAGATACGCAGTATTTT
TRBD2	TRBV2	TRBJ2-1	.	CASSGGLAGGGEQFF	TGTGCCAGCAGTGGTGGTTTAGCGGGAGGGGGTGAGCAGTTCTTC
.	TRBV3-1/TRBV3-2	TRBJ2-5	once	CASSPQDKETQYF	TGTGCCAGCAGCCCACAGGACAAAGAGACCCAGTACTTC
.	TRBV28	TRBJ1-1	.	CASSEISVGLRSEAFF	TGTGCCAGCAGTGAGATTAGCGTGGGACTGCGGTCCGAAGCTTTCTTT
TRBD1	TRBV7-6	TRBJ2-2	.	CASSLWDRGTGELFF	TGTGCCAGCAGCTTATGGGACAGGGGTACCGGGGAGCTGTTTTTT
.	TRBV19	TRBJ1-1	.	CASSPSILTGNTEAFF	TGTGCCAGTAGTCCCTCTATCTTGACAGGGAACACTGAAGCTTTCTTT
.	TRBV5-5	TRBJ2-5	.	CASDDSNQETQYF	TGTGCCAGCGATGACTCCAACCAAGAGACCCAGTACTTC
TRBD1	TRBV5-1	TRBJ1-2	few	CASSLLGQGGYGYTF	TGCGCCAGCAGCTTGTTGGGACAGGGGGGCTATGGCTACACCTTC
TRBD1	TRBV5-1	TRBJ1-1	.	CASSTQSSAGGTEAFF	TGCGCCAGCAGCACACAAAGCTCCGCAGGGGGCACTGAAGCTTTCTTT